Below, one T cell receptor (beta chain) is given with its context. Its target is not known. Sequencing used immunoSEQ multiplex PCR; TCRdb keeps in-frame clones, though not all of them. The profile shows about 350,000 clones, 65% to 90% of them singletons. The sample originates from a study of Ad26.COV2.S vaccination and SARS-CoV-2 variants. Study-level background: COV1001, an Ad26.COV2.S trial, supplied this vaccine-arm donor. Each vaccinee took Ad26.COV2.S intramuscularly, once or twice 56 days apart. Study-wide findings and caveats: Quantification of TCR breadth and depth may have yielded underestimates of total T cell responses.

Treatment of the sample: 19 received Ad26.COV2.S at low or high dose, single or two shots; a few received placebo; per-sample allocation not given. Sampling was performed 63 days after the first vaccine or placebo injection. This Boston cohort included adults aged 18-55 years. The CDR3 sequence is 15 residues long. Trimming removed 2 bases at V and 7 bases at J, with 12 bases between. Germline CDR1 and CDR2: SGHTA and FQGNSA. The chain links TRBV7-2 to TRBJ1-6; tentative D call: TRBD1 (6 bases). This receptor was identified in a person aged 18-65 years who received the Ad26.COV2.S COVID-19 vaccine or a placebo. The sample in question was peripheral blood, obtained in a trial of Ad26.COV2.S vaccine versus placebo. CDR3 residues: CASSLIGQMNSPLHF. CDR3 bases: TGTGCCAGCAGCTTAATCGGACAGATGAATTCACCCCTCCACTTT.